This T cell receptor beta chain is from a study of blood T cell repertoires in COVID-19. Study summary: The cDNA or gDNA used as material had been derived from T cells, B-cell-depleted T cells, or PBMCs.

Only in-frame clones appear in the TCRdb table, and some are missing; sequencing was by immunoSEQ multiplex PCR. The repertoire consists of around 140,000 clones, with roughly 82% occurring once and the leading ten covering around 15%. Sample: peripheral blood. This receptor was taken from a human donor with acute or convalescent COVID-19. The donor label of this sample is uncertain.

CDR3 nucleotides: TGTGCCAGCAGCCTGAGGACAGGGTGGGGCACTGAAGCTTTCTTT. Its translation is CASSLRTGWGTEAFF. This rearrangement joins TRBV5-6 to TRBJ1-1; 8 bases fit TRBD1. CDR1 and CDR2 (germline): SGHDT, YYEEEE. This CDR3 has 15 residues. Trimming cost V 4 bases and J 4 bases; bases outside gene matches: 9.